The entry below describes one T cell receptor (beta chain). The antigen is unknown. The V and J ends lost 2 bases and 7 bases, in that order; junction bases with no gene match: 12. This CDR3 comprises 16 residues. Germline V CDR1 and CDR2: SGHTA, FQGTGA. This record comes from a study of T cells in localized non-small cell lung cancer. Study-wide points: Uninvolved adjacent lung showed higher T cell clonality than tumor. Median approximately 61 top-100 tumor clones were shared with paired adjacent lung. Higher T cell density in the blood was associated with longer overall survival, whereas higher adjacent-lung clonality associated with shorter survival.

This table comes from immunoSEQ multiplex PCR, and its TCRdb copy is limited to in-frame clones, with some not included. The repertoire holds 75,000 to 90,000 clones, with almost 85% as singletons. The chain combines TRBV7-3 with TRBJ1-2; TRBD1 agrees at 8 bases. The clonotype was recovered from a man aged 40 to 75 with stage I lung adenocarcinoma. The sequencing here drew on peripheral blood, taken before any cancer treatment. The chain's CDR3 is CASSLARGQGAGGYTF. CDR3 DNA sequence: TGTGCCAGCAGCTTAGCGCGGGGCCAGGGGGCTGGTGGCTACACCTTC. Looking up the rest from reference TRBV7-3 and TRBJ1-2 gives the full variable domain: GAGVSQTPSNKVTEKGKYVELRCDPISGHTALYWYRQSLGQGPEFLIYFQGTGAADDSGLPNDRFFAVRPEGSVSTLKIQRTERGDSAVYLCASSLARGQGAGGYTFGSGTRLTVV.